The 26 T cell receptor beta chains reported below all come from one sample, sequenced in a study of blood T cell repertoires in COVID-19. Here immunoSEQ multiplex PCR was the method, and the copy in TCRdb shows in-frame clones only, minus some. The sample lists around 420,000 clones; roughly 88% were seen once. Sequencing used PBMCs or T cells enriched from blood (not recorded which). Receptors originate from a woman aged 40 to 50 with acute COVID-19.

V usage is TRBV7-9 and J usage is TRBJ1-2; D perhaps matches TRBD1 (6 bases). The length of the CDR3 is 15 residues. V was pared by 6 bases and J by 5 bases, with 19 bases between. In germline, CDR1 is SEHNR, CDR2 FQNEAQ (reference sequence). CDR3 amino acids: CASSKQGKKKYGYTF. CDR3 nucleotides: TGTGCCAGCAGTAAACAGGGAAAGAAAAAGTATGGCTACACCTTC.

The V call is TRBV12-3 or TRBV12-4, the J call TRBJ1-2; the match to TRBD1 covers 8 bases. V trimming: 5 bases; J trimming: 8 bases; junction bases outside the gene matches: 4. CDR3 size: 12 residues. CDR3 amino acids: CASSGQGFGYTF. The CDR3 DNA follows: TGTGCCAGCAGTGGACAGGGATTCGGCTACACCTTC.

CDR3 coding DNA: TGTGCCAGCGACGACAGGAACTATGGCTACACCTTC. Translating it yields CASDDRNYGYTF. This chain uses TRBV2 with TRBJ1-2; D possibly corresponds to TRBD1 (6 bases). Germline CDR1 is SNHLY and CDR2 is FYNNEI. The CDR3 length is 12 residues. The V gene lost 8 bases and the J gene lost 2 bases, with 9 bases spanning the gap. The variable domain in full, completed from reference TRBV2 and TRBJ1-2, reads EPEVTQTPSHQVTQMGQEVILRCVPISNHLYFYWYRQILGQKVEFLVSFYNNEISEKSEIFDDQFSVERPDGSNFTLKIRSTKLEDSAMYFCASDDRNYGYTFGSGTRLTVV.

This clone was seen only once. The gene calls are TRBV3-1 (or the pseudogene TRBV3-2) and TRBJ2-7; 10 bases agree with TRBD1. There are 19 residues in the CDR3. The V gene end was trimmed by 1 base and the J gene end by 0 bases; junction bases not matched to a gene: 12. Germline V gives CDR1 LGHDT, CDR2 YNNKEL (reference sequence). The CDR3: CASSQVGQGPESLSYEQYF. The CDR3 DNA is TGTGCCAGCAGCCAAGTGGGACAGGGGCCTGAATCACTCTCCTACGAGCAGTACTTC.

V usage is TRBV29-1 and J usage is TRBJ1-2; weak D call: TRBD1 (5 bases). Germline V lookup: CDR1 SQVTM, CDR2 ANQGSEA. The CDR3 consists of 14 residues. Trimming pared 0 bases from V and 4 bases from J, leaving 12 bases between. CDR3 coding DNA: TGCAGCGTTGAAGAGGGCAGGGCACTCTATGGCTACACCTTC. This codes for CSVEEGRALYGYTF.

V is TRBV29-1 and J is TRBJ1-1; the match to TRBD1 covers 9 bases. The CDR3 contains 14 residues. The V gene end was trimmed by 5 bases and the J gene end by 2 bases; junction bases not matched to a gene: 6. CDR1 is SQVTM, CDR2 ANQGSEA, per germline. The CDR3 sequence: CSVFRQGVNTEAFF. CDR3 nucleotides: TGCAGCGTTTTCCGACAGGGGGTAAACACTGAAGCTTTCTTT.

V usage is TRBV7-8 and J usage is TRBJ2-3; 7 bases line up with TRBD1. CDR3 length: 15 amino acids. V dropped 1 base and J dropped 3; count of bases not matched to a gene: 4. Germline V lookup: CDR1 SGHVS, CDR2 FQNEAQ. As DNA, the CDR3 is TGTGCCAGCAGCTTAGAGGGGGCGCGGACAGATACGCAGTATTTT. Amino acids: CASSLEGARTDTQYF.

The chain carries TRBV6-2 or TRBV6-3 and TRBJ2-6; 9 bases align to TRBD2. CDR1 MNHEY and CDR2 SVGEGT come from the germline V gene. This CDR3 is 20 amino acids long. The V segment lost 4 bases and the J segment 0 bases; nucleotides outside the gene matches: 13. The chain's CDR3 is CASSWGASSGVNSGANVLTF. The CDR3 region has the DNA TGTGCCAGCAGTTGGGGGGCCTCTAGCGGGGTGAACTCTGGGGCCAACGTCCTGACTTTC.

V usage is TRBV5-1 and J usage is TRBJ2-7; D may be TRBD1 (6 bases). Germline CDR1 is SGHRS and CDR2 is YFSETQ. This CDR3 spans 17 amino acids. Trimming pared 4 bases from V and 0 bases from J, leaving 20 bases between. CDR3 in DNA: TGCGCCAGCAGCACCCGACCTTTGGACAGCTTCTCCTACGAGCAGTACTTC. This translates into CASSTRPLDSFSYEQYF.

The V call is TRBV5-4, the J call TRBJ1-2; 7 bases match TRBD1. Per the germline V gene, CDR1 is SGHNT and CDR2 is YYREEE (reference sequence). The trim removed 4 bases at V and 3 bases at J, leaving 6 bases unmatched. The CDR3 length is 14 residues. The CDR3 nucleotides read TGTGCCAGCAGCCGTCCCGGGACAGACTATGGCTACACCTTC. This sequence encodes CASSRPGTDYGYTF. The full variable domain, with the rest looked up from reference TRBV5-4 and TRBJ1-2, is ETGVTQSPTHLIKTRGQQVTLRCSSQSGHNTVSWYQQALGQGPQFIFQYYREEENGRGNFPPRFSGLQFPNYSSELNVNALELDDSALYLCASSRPGTDYGYTFGSGTRLTVV.

The CDR3 nucleotides are TGTGCCAGCAGCTTAACGATGACTGGGCCTGGAGGAGATACGCAGTATTTT. Amino acid sequence: CASSLTMTGPGGDTQYF. The chain recombines TRBV7-9 with TRBJ2-3, with a possible D match to TRBD2 (5 bases). Trimming left V 2 bases short and J 5 bases short, with 20 bases between. This CDR3 has 17 residues. The germline CDR1 and CDR2 sequences are SEHNR and FQNEAQ (reference sequence).

The genes are TRBV11-2 and TRBJ2-3; tentatively, D is TRBD1 (6 bases). Germline CDR1 and CDR2: SGHAT and FQNNGV. The CDR3 runs to 14 residues. V lost 1 base and J 3 bases, leaving 8 bases between the germline ends. For the CDR3, the DNA is TGTGCCAGCAGCTTAGGACAGGTGACAGATACGCAGTATTTT. Its protein is CASSLGQVTDTQYF.

J is TRBJ1-2 and V is TRBV29-1; 9 positions match TRBD1. The J segment lost 3 bases and the V segment lost 1 base, leaving 9 bases of the junction unmatched. The V gene's germline CDR1 is SQVTM and CDR2 ANQGSEA. The CDR3 runs to 16 residues. CDR3 nucleotide sequence: TGCAGCGTTGAAGTATGGGACAGGGCTTCTGACTATGGCTACACCTTC. Translated: CSVEVWDRASDYGYTF. Based on the CDR3 plus reference TRBV29-1 and TRBJ1-2, the full variable domain is SAVISQKPSRDICQRGTSLTIQCQVDSQVTMMFWYRQQPGQSLTLIATANQGSEATYESGFVIDKFPISRPNLTFSTLTVSNMSPEDSSIYLCSVEVWDRASDYGYTFGSGTRLTVV.

The rearrangement links TRBV30 to TRBJ2-5, with D perhaps TRBD2 (6 bases). This CDR3 is built from 13 residues. V lost 1 base to trimming and J lost 5 bases, with 11 bases between them. Germline CDR1 and CDR2: GTSNPN and SVGIG (reference sequence). The CDR3 sequence: CAWSGASAETQYF. Written as DNA, the CDR3 is TGTGCCTGGAGTGGGGCTAGCGCGGAGACCCAGTACTTC.

This clone was detected only once. The V gene is TRBV19, the J gene TRBJ1-4; no definite D call. Between the trimmed V and J ends, which lost 1 base and 3 bases, there was a span of 9 bases. Germline CDR1 is LNHDA and CDR2 is SQIVND (reference sequence). The CDR3 runs 15 residues. The CDR3 DNA reads as TGTGCCAGTAGTATAGCAGGTCGTCCTAATGAAAAACTGTTTTTT. As protein: CASSIAGRPNEKLFF.

The chain couples TRBV4-1 to TRBJ1-2; tentatively, D is TRBD1 (5 bases). Germline CDR1 and CDR2: MGHRA and YSYEKL. V shed 2 bases and J shed 8 bases, with 9 bases lying between them. The CDR3 covers 12 residues. CDR3 in amino acids: CASSQQGGGYTF. The DNA of the CDR3 is TGCGCCAGCAGCCAACAGGGAGGAGGCTACACCTTC.

This clone was detected once. The chain carries TRBV5-1 and TRBJ2-1; 11 positions match TRBD2. Germline V gene sequence: CDR1 SGHRS, CDR2 YFSETQ. V shed 4 bases, J shed 4 bases, and the junction held 4 bases outside the gene matches. The CDR3 loop spans 15 amino acids. The CDR3 DNA is TGCGCCAGCAGCCCGACTAGCGGGGCTTACAATGAGCAGTTCTTC. This sequence encodes CASSPTSGAYNEQFF.

The chain has TRBV4-1 and TRBJ2-3; D possibly corresponds to TRBD2 (5 bases). Germline lookup yields CDR1 MGHRA and CDR2 YSYEKL. The ends were cut back, 0 bases at V and 4 bases at J, with 17 bases in the middle. The CDR3 length is 17 residues. The CDR3 is CASSQDPTSPRADTQYF. Here the CDR3 DNA reads TGCGCCAGCAGCCAAGATCCCACTAGTCCCCGAGCAGATACGCAGTATTTT.

The chain combines TRBV10-3 with TRBJ2-1, with 7 positions matching TRBD2. Germline values: CDR1 ENHRY, CDR2 SYGVKD. V gave up 11 bases and J gave up 10 bases; unmatched junction bases: 8. The CDR3 is 11 residues long. The CDR3 spells CALGGGEEQFF. As DNA, the CDR3 is TGTGCCCTCGGTGGGGGGGAGGAGCAGTTCTTC.

CDR3 amino acids: CASSPEGAGETQYF. The CDR3, as DNA: TGTGCCAGCAGTCCAGAGGGGGCGGGGGAGACCCAGTACTTC. The gene calls are TRBV2 and TRBJ2-5, with a possible D match to TRBD1 (7 bases). The V gene lost 5 bases and the J gene lost 5 bases, with 15 bases spanning the gap. The germline CDR1 and CDR2 sequences are SNHLY and FYNNEI. This CDR3 contains 14 residues.

The chain recombines TRBV5-6 with TRBJ2-5; D may be TRBD2 (5 bases). CDR3 length equals 14 residues. Trimming took off 4 bases at V and 5 bases at J, with 15 bases between the two ends. Germline V gene data show CDR1 as SGHDT and CDR2 as YYEEEE. The CDR3 coding sequence is TGTGCCAGCAGCATTGGAGGAGGTGTCGAGACCCAGTACTTC. This encodes CASSIGGGVETQYF. Supplemented by reference TRBV5-6 and TRBJ2-5, the full variable domain reads DAGVTQSPTHLIKTRGQQVTLRCSPKSGHDTVSWYQQALGQGPQFIFQYYEEEERQRGNFPDRFSGHQFPNYSSELNVNALLLGDSALYLCASSIGGGVETQYFGPGTRLLVL.

This chain joins TRBV27 and TRBJ2-7; D perhaps matches TRBD2 (7 bases). The CDR3 spans 12 residues. The V end was cut by 6 bases, the J end by 13 bases, with 19 bases between. Germline CDR1 and CDR2: MNHEY and SMNVEV (reference sequence). CDR3 sequence (DNA): TGTGCCAGCAGAGGCGGGGGCGGGGCGCGATACTTC. Amino acids: CASRGGGGARYF.

The chain carries TRBV5-1 and TRBJ1-2; 8 bases match TRBD1. CDR3 length: 16 residues. With V trimmed by 4 bases and J by 7 bases, 15 bases remained unmatched. Germline V gives CDR1 SGHRS, CDR2 YFSETQ. Here the CDR3 reads CASSPPQGAPFGGYTF. DNA of the CDR3: TGCGCCAGCAGCCCACCTCAGGGGGCGCCTTTCGGTGGCTACACCTTC.

The chain joins TRBV3-1 (or the pseudogene TRBV3-2) to TRBJ1-2; 9 bases fit TRBD1. Germline V gives CDR1 LGHDT, CDR2 YNNKEL (reference sequence). J was trimmed by 2 bases and V by 0 bases; bases with no gene match: 7. The CDR3 sequence is 17 residues long. CDR3 in DNA: TGTGCCAGCAGCCAAGAATCCGGGACAGGGACCAACTATGGCTACACCTTC. This codes for CASSQESGTGTNYGYTF.

The rearrangement joins TRBV19 to TRBJ1-2, with D perhaps matching TRBD1 (6 bases). In germline, CDR1 is LNHDA, CDR2 SQIVND (reference sequence). The V end was cut by 7 bases, the J end by 3 bases, with 12 bases between. The CDR3 extends over 13 amino acids. CDR3 amino acids: CASNRQGYYGYTF. For the CDR3, the DNA is TGTGCCAGTAATCGGCAGGGGTACTATGGCTACACCTTC.

This clone was observed a single time. The chain uses TRBV6-5 and TRBJ1-2; D gene ambiguous. The germline CDR1 and CDR2 sequences are MNHEY and SVGAGI. V lost 0 bases and J 1 base, leaving 12 bases between the germline ends. This CDR3 comprises 16 residues. The CDR3 loop is CASSYSMSAYNYGYTF. The DNA for the CDR3 is TGTGCCAGCAGTTACTCGATGTCCGCGTATAACTATGGCTACACCTTC.